These T cell receptor beta chains were read from a single sample in a study of T cell responses to AZD1222 COVID-19 vaccine. The method was immunoSEQ multiplex PCR; TCRdb's version includes in-frame clones alone and lacks a portion of them. The repertoire has approximately 180,000 clones, more than 70% of them found once; the top ten carry 25% to 30%. This specimen was peripheral blood, taken 28 days after the second AZD1222 dose. All receptors come from an adult who received the AZD1222 COVID-19 vaccine. Each CDR3 is given with its conserved first and last residue. The order of the fields is V gene, D gene, J gene, clone size, CDR3 length, CDR3 protein, CDR3 DNA. D genes are given only for firm matches. The size of a clone is reported for some rows only, either as once, few or many, or as a class for expanded clones.

TRBV6-6	TRBD1	TRBJ1-1	.	15	CASSSGQALNTEAFF	TGTGCCAGCAGTTCCGGACAGGCCCTGAACACTGAAGCTTTCTTT
TRBV2	TRBD1	TRBJ2-3	.	14	CASKARGRTDTQYF	TGTGCCAGCAAGGCCAGGGGGCGAACAGATACGCAGTATTTT
TRBV9	.	TRBJ2-7	.	15	CASSVAPDGPYEQYF	TGTGCCAGCAGCGTAGCCCCTGACGGACCCTACGAGCAGTACTTC
TRBV7-3	TRBD2	TRBJ2-7	once	15	CASSPGTSGRYEQYF	TGTGCCAGCAGTCCTGGGACTAGCGGGAGATACGAGCAGTACTTC
TRBV28	.	TRBJ2-1	.	12	CASSLNRNEQFF	TGTGCCAGCAGTTTAAATAGGAATGAGCAGTTCTTC
TRBV5-4	.	TRBJ1-2	.	16	CASSLHKGGGNYGYTF	TGTGCCAGCAGCTTGCACAAAGGGGGTGGGAACTATGGCTACACCTTC
TRBV6-6	.	TRBJ2-3	.	13	CASRIARADTQYF	TGTGCCAGCCGGATTGCTCGGGCAGATACGCAGTATTTT
TRBV19	.	TRBJ2-3	.	16	CASSDRGTSITDTQYF	TGTGCCAGTAGTGACCGGGGGACCAGCATCACAGATACGCAGTATTTT
TRBV6-2/TRBV6-3	TRBD1	TRBJ2-3	.	17	CASSRGRRVTTTDTQYF	TGTGCCAGCAGTAGGGGGCGGCGGGTCACGACCACAGATACGCAGTATTTT
TRBV2	TRBD1	TRBJ1-1	.	14	CASRTGGDYTEAFF	TGTGCCAGCAGGACAGGGGGCGATTACACTGAAGCTTTCTTT
TRBV29-1	TRBD1	TRBJ2-3	.	13	CSVRGDRRDTQYF	TGCAGCGTTAGAGGGGACAGGAGGGATACGCAGTATTTT
TRBV5-1	.	TRBJ2-7	.	13	CASSLDHPYEQYF	TGCGCCAGCAGCCTCGATCACCCCTACGAGCAGTACTTC
TRBV27	.	TRBJ1-2	.	18	CASSDGTLGVRSNYGYTF	TGTGCCAGCAGTGACGGGACACTAGGGGTCCGCTCTAACTATGGCTACACCTTC
TRBV6-5	TRBD1	TRBJ1-2	.	14	CASRETGTNYGYTF	TGTGCCAGCAGGGAGACAGGGACTAACTATGGCTACACCTTC
TRBV28	TRBD2	TRBJ2-5	.	14	CASILSGSSGTQYF	TGTGCCAGCATCCTTAGCGGGAGCAGCGGGACCCAGTACTTC
TRBV7-2	TRBD2	TRBJ2-1	.	14	CASSLLAGYNEQFF	TGTGCCAGCAGCTTACTAGCGGGATACAATGAGCAGTTCTTC
TRBV12-5	.	TRBJ2-2	few	16	CASGFSTEVRAGELFF	TGTGCTAGTGGTTTTTCCACAGAGGTCCGTGCCGGGGAGCTGTTTTTT
TRBV9	.	TRBJ2-3	.	15	CASSVSPVGEMAQYF	TGTGCCAGCAGCGTCTCCCCTGTCGGGGAAATGGCGCAGTATTTT
TRBV6-6	.	TRBJ2-3	.	16	CASSSRTVGLTDTQYF	TGTGCCAGCAGCAGCCGGACGGTGGGCCTCACAGATACGCAGTATTTT
TRBV5-8	.	TRBJ2-7	.	13	CASSFGRTYEQYF	TGTGCCAGCAGCTTTGGCCGAACCTACGAGCAGTACTTC
TRBV4-3	TRBD1	TRBJ2-5	.	15	CASSQSPDRGETQYF	TGCGCCAGCAGCCAGTCCCCAGACAGGGGAGAGACCCAGTACTTC
TRBV23-1	.	TRBJ2-4	.	14	CASSPPKFKNIQYF	TGCGCCAGCAGTCCCCCAAAATTTAAAAACATTCAGTACTTC
TRBV6-5	.	TRBJ2-1	.	14	CASSYSSKASPPFF	TGTGCCAGCAGTTACTCGAGTAAGGCCAGTCCCCCGTTCTTC
TRBV12-3/TRBV12-4	.	TRBJ1-1	.	13	CASSSSGGTEAFF	TGTGCCAGCAGTTCCTCGGGAGGCACTGAAGCTTTCTTT
TRBV18	TRBD2	TRBJ2-3	.	14	CASSPKREVDTQYF	TGTGCCAGCTCACCTAAGCGGGAGGTGGATACGCAGTATTTT
TRBV30	.	TRBJ1-4	.	12	CAWSTLREKLFF	TGTGCCTGGAGCACACTACGTGAAAAACTGTTTTTT
TRBV7-8	.	TRBJ1-4	.	14	CASSTRPINEKLFF	TGTGCCAGCAGCACGAGGCCGATTAATGAAAAACTGTTTTTT
TRBV30	.	TRBJ2-7	few	13	CAWSISGSAEQYF	TGTGCCTGGAGTATCAGCGGTTCGGCAGAGCAGTACTTC
TRBV7-9	.	TRBJ1-3	.	16	CASSPVRGQSGNTIYF	TGTGCCAGCAGCCCGGTCAGGGGACAATCTGGAAACACCATATATTTT
TRBV4-2	.	TRBJ1-5	.	15	CASSPRVLDNQPQHF	TGTGCCAGCAGCCCCAGGGTCCTCGACAATCAGCCCCAGCATTTT
TRBV28	.	TRBJ1-5	.	16	CASSPERMGGNQPQHF	TGTGCCAGCAGCCCTGAAAGGATGGGAGGCAATCAGCCCCAGCATTTT
TRBV18	TRBD1	TRBJ2-2	.	15	CASSPRQGDTGELFF	TGTGCCAGCTCACCCCGACAGGGGGACACCGGGGAGCTGTTTTTT
TRBV27	.	TRBJ2-7	.	15	CASSPESGSWGEQYF	TGTGCCAGCAGCCCGGAGAGCGGGTCCTGGGGAGAGCAGTACTTC
TRBV20-1	.	TRBJ2-5	.	10	CSAGRQTQYF	TGCAGTGCTGGGAGGCAGACCCAGTACTTC
TRBV29-1	.	TRBJ1-2	.	12	CSVEPEAYGYTF	TGCAGCGTTGAACCGGAGGCGTATGGCTACACCTTC
TRBV7-9	.	TRBJ2-5	few	13	CASSLAGAETQYF	TGTGCCAGCAGCTTAGCAGGGGCCGAGACCCAGTACTTC
TRBV5-1	.	TRBJ1-2	.	14	CASSLAQGTYGYTF	TGCGCCAGCAGCTTGGCCCAGGGGACCTATGGCTACACCTTC
TRBV5-1	.	TRBJ2-5	.	14	CASSMESGQETQYF	TGCGCCAGCTCTATGGAATCGGGCCAAGAGACCCAGTACTTC
TRBV5-6	.	TRBJ1-2	few	15	CASSPSPGANYGYTF	TGTGCCAGCAGCCCCTCCCCGGGTGCTAACTATGGCTACACCTTC
TRBV24-1	.	TRBJ2-2	.	15	CATSDHRVLGGELFF	TGTGCCACCAGTGACCATAGGGTATTAGGCGGGGAGCTGTTTTTT
TRBV27	.	TRBJ2-7	once	14	CASIRQGRPYEQYF	TGTGCCAGCATCCGACAAGGTCGCCCCTACGAGCAGTACTTC
TRBV19	.	TRBJ2-3	.	14	CASSLDSSADTQYF	TGTGCCAGTAGTCTTGACAGTAGCGCAGATACGCAGTATTTT
TRBV19	.	TRBJ2-3	.	12	CASRRGTDTQYF	TGTGCCAGTAGAAGGGGAACAGATACGCAGTATTTT
TRBV18	.	TRBJ2-7	.	13	CASSPSNSYEQYF	TGTGCCAGCTCACCATCCAACTCCTACGAGCAGTACTTC
TRBV28	.	TRBJ1-6	.	16	CASSLGSGGFNSPLHF	TGTGCCAGCAGTTTGGGCAGCGGTGGTTTTAATTCACCCCTCCACTTT
TRBV5-1	TRBD2	TRBJ2-7	once	15	CASSLGLAGSYEQYF	TGCGCCAGCAGCTTGGGCCTAGCGGGGTCCTACGAGCAGTACTTC
TRBV5-1	.	TRBJ2-3	once	14	CASSLRTSTDTQYF	TGCGCCAGCAGCCTTCGGACTAGCACAGATACGCAGTATTTT
TRBV19	TRBD2	TRBJ2-1	.	15	CASSYPGLVHNEQFF	TGTGCCAGTAGTTACCCGGGACTAGTGCACAATGAGCAGTTCTTC
TRBV7-2	.	TRBJ1-1	.	15	CASSQGWGRRTEAFF	TGTGCCAGCAGCCAGGGGTGGGGGAGGAGGACTGAAGCTTTCTTT
TRBV19	.	TRBJ1-2	.	15	CASSIAGGAGYGYTF	TGTGCCAGTAGTATAGCGGGGGGCGCAGGCTATGGCTACACCTTC
TRBV28	TRBD2	TRBJ2-7	.	14	CASPPSGFSYEQYF	TGTGCCAGCCCCCCTAGCGGGTTCTCCTACGAGCAGTACTTC
TRBV6-6	TRBD1	TRBJ2-1	.	19	CASSSGTGGLAGTYNEQFF	TGTGCCAGCAGCTCCGGGACAGGGGGCCTGGCGGGAACTTACAATGAGCAGTTCTTC
TRBV30	.	TRBJ2-1	.	17	CAWSATTGLSSYNEQFF	TGTGCCTGGAGTGCGACAACTGGATTGAGCTCCTACAATGAGCAGTTCTTC
TRBV14	.	TRBJ1-6	once	15	CASSQVGGKISPLHF	TGTGCCAGCAGCCAAGTCGGTGGGAAGATTTCACCCCTCCACTTT
TRBV28	.	TRBJ1-5	.	13	CASSLKRGQPQHF	TGTGCCAGCAGTTTAAAGAGGGGACAGCCCCAGCATTTT
TRBV7-9	TRBD2	TRBJ2-2	.	16	CASSSLGTSGRGELFF	TGTGCCAGCAGCTCTCTCGGGACTAGCGGGAGAGGGGAGCTGTTTTTT
TRBV24-1	TRBD2	TRBJ2-7	few	17	CATSDGSGTSGSYEQYF	TGTGCCACCAGTGATGGTAGTGGGACTAGCGGTTCCTACGAGCAGTACTTC
TRBV28	.	TRBJ2-7	.	14	CASSSRGTIYEQYF	TGTGCCAGCAGTTCCCGTGGGACGATTTACGAGCAGTACTTC
TRBV10-3	.	TRBJ2-1	.	11	CATTVLDEQFF	TGTGCCACGACAGTATTAGATGAGCAGTTCTTC